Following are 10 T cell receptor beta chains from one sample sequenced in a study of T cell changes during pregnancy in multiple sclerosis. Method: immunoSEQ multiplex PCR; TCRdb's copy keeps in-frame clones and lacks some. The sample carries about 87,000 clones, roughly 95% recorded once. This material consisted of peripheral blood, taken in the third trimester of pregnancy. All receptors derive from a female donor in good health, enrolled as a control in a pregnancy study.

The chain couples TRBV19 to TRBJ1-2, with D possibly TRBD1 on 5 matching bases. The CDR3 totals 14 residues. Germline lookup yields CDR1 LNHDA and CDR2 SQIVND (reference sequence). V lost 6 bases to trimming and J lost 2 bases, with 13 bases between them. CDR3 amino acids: CASSDLQVNYGYTF. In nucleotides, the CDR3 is TGTGCCAGTAGCGACCTACAGGTCAACTATGGCTACACCTTC.

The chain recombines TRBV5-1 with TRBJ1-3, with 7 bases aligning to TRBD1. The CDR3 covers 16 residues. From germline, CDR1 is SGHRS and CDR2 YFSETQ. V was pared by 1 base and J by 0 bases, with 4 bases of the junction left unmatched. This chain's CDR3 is CASSLTGAPSGNTIYF. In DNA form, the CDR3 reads TGCGCCAGCAGCTTGACAGGGGCACCCTCTGGAAACACCATATATTTT.

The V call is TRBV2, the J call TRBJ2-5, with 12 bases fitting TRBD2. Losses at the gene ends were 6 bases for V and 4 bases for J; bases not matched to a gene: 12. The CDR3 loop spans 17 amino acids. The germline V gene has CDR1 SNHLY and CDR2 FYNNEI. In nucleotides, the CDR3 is TGTGCCAGCAGCGTCCCGACTAGCGGGAGTTCGACAGAGACCCAGTACTTC. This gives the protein CASSVPTSGSSTETQYF. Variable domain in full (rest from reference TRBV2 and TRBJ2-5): EPEVTQTPSHQVTQMGQEVILRCVPISNHLYFYWYRQILGQKVEFLVSFYNNEISEKSEIFDDQFSVERPDGSNFTLKIRSTKLEDSAMYFCASSVPTSGSSTETQYFGPGTRLLVL.

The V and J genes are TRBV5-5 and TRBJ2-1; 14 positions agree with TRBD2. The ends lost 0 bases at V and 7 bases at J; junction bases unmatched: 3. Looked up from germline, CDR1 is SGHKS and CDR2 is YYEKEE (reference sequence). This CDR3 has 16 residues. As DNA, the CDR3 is TGTGCCAGCAGCTTGGTCGGGACTAGCGGGAGTAATGAGCAGTTCTTC. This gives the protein CASSLVGTSGSNEQFF.

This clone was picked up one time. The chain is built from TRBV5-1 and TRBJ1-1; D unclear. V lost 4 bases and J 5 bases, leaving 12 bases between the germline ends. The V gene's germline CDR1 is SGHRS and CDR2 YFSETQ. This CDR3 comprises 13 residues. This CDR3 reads CASSRGSETEAFF. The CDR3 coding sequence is TGCGCCAGCAGCCGCGGTTCTGAAACTGAAGCTTTCTTT. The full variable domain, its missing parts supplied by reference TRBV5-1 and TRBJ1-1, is KAGVTQTPRYLIKTRGQQVTLSCSPISGHRSVSWYQQTPGQGLQFLFEYFSETQRNKGNFPGRFSGRQFSNSRSEMNVSTLELGDSALYLCASSRGSETEAFFGQGTRLTVV.

The CDR3 region has the DNA TGTGCCAGCATTGGTCAGGGGGCCTGGCCCTACTACGAGCAGTACTTC. Protein: CASIGQGAWPYYEQYF. This chain connects TRBV28 to TRBJ2-7, with TRBD1 identical over 8 bases. Trimming took 7 bases from V and 3 from J; bases not matched to a gene: 14. The CDR3 length is 16 residues. Looked up from germline, CDR1 is MDHEN and CDR2 is SYDVKM.

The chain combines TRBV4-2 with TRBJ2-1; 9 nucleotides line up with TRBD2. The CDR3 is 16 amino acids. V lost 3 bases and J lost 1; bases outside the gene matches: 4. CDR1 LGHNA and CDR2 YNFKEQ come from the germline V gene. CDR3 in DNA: TGTGCCAGCAGCCAGGCTAGCGGGAATTCCTACAATGAGCAGTTCTTC. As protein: CASSQASGNSYNEQFF.

CDR3 bases: TGTGCCACCAGCAGAGGACAGCTCTACGAGCAGTACTTC. This gives the protein CATSRGQLYEQYF. This chain joins TRBV15 and TRBJ2-7; D may be TRBD1 (5 bases). The CDR3 extends over 13 amino acids. V lost 1 base to trimming and J lost 3 bases, with 7 bases between them. The V gene's germline CDR1 is LNHNV and CDR2 YYDKDF (reference sequence).

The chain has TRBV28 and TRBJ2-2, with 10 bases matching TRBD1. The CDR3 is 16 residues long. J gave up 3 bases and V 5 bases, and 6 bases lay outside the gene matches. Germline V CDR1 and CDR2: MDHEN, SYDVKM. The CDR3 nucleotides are TGTGCCAGCAGTCCCGCGACAGGGGGCGACACCGGGGAGCTGTTTTTT. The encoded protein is CASSPATGGDTGELFF.

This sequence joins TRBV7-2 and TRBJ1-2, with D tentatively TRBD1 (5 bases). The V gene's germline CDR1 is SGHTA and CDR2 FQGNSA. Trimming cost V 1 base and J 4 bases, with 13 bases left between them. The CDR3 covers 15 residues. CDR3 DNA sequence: TGTGCCAGCAGCTTAGAAGGGGTGGGAAGCTATGGCTACACCTTC. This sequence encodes CASSLEGVGSYGYTF.